This TCR beta chain was profiled in a study of blood T cells in healthy people across ages (dated by TCRdb to 2014 to 2015). Describing the broader study: Template switching captured roughly one uniquely barcoded TCR beta cDNA molecule per two T cells in model experiments. Using deep sequencing normalized with unique cDNA molecular identifiers, the study measured how TCR beta repertoire diversity changes with age. Donors were grouped into four age groups: young (average about 15 years), middle-aged (about 40), aged (about 60) and long-lived (approximately 82). To avoid experimental bias, donors of different ages were randomly spread across the sequencing lanes. The study analyzed two additional independent replicas of 1 million unique cDNA reads from the same blood draw for two donors, one aged 18 to 29 and one aged 80 or older.

Study-wide findings and limitations: There was a strong correlation between observed TCR beta diversity and the percentage of naive T cells measured by flow cytometry. Since profiling was done on bulk unsorted PBMCs, naive and antigen-experienced compartments could not be conclusively compared. Compared with the aged group, more naive CD4+ T cells, fewer expanded clones and increased TCR diversity were shown by the long-lived group, suggesting age selection. Estimates of total diversity from one million sequenced T cells were regarded as lower bounds and underestimates. Donor CMV infection status was unknown, potentially confounding age-related changes in expanded clonotypes. As age increased, observed TCR beta diversity per million T cells dropped in a roughly linear way, and a significant reduction was already evident by age 40.

Library preparation employed 5' RACE. Sequencing instrument: Illumina HiSeq 2500. The second PCR ran for about 6 to 11 cycles and used a J-beta primer mix along with a sample-barcoded 5' primer. Each TCR beta cDNA molecule received a unique molecular identifier from a template-switch 5' adaptor carrying 12 random nucleotides. Each sample yielded at least 2.5 million CDR3-containing paired-end reads. All of the RNA was converted into first-strand cDNA using the Mint cDNA synthesis kit, with a TRBC-specific oligonucleotide serving as the primer. After uracil-DNA glycosylase treatment, a first 18-cycle PCR used universal primers M1SS and BC2_uni_R on all cDNA. Regarding the original processing steps: Normalization of each sample was performed by random selection of 1 million high-quality reads, each carrying a distinct molecular identifier. Reads sharing molecular identifiers were discarded rather than binned into consensus sequences. MiTCR, set to a Q25 quality threshold and the strictest error-elimination algorithm, was used for CDR3 identification, clonotype clustering and error correction. A nonparametric unseen species model with Euler transformation was used to estimate lower-bound total TCR beta diversity. TCRdb reprocessed the public reads (quality trimming at Q25 with fastp, clone calling with MiXCR) and kept in-frame beta chains. Each entry merges the rows of one CDR3 protein and shows their most common DNA and genes. TCRdb's processing, not the authors', yielded these V and J calls. Present in this sample are around 320,000 distinct CDR3 sequences, 25% to 30% of which were seen just once. Jointly, the top ten make up around 30% of the sample.

Donors were around 37 systemically healthy Caucasian individuals from Russia aged roughly 6 to 90 years. Around 10 milliliters of peripheral blood were drawn from each donor into EDTA-treated Vacutainer tubes. Ficoll-Paque density-gradient centrifugation was used to isolate PBMCs, with at least 6 million obtained per sample. Total RNA was extracted from PBMCs with Trizol reagent, with at least 5 micrograms obtained per sample. The percentages of naive CD45RAhigh/CD27high T cells were determined by flow cytometry on a PBMC aliquot from every donor. In its sample, this clonotype was seen a few times. The antigen it binds to is not known. Nothing much larger sits one base from this clone, and base qualities are not available. The sequenced sample was blood. The receptor comes from a woman aged 70-85 years in good health.

CDR3 protein: CASSLRTLEKLFF. Read as DNA, the sequence is TGTGCCAGCAGCCTAAGGACCCTTGAAAAACTGTTTTTT. Recombination connected TRBV11-2 to TRBJ1-4, with the D segment identity uncertain. The cysteine opens and the phenylalanine closes a CDR3 of 13 amino acids. Of all the DNA, just the CDR3 is kept, 39 bases in frame from base 1. Between the V and J ends, shortened by 5 bases and 7 bases respectively, the junction contains 11 bases. Via the germline V gene, CDR1 is SGHAT and CDR2 FQNNGV.